This T cell receptor (beta chain) originates from a study of cytomegalovirus exposure and HLA in healthy donors. Study outcomes and limitations: Per a later analysis, HLA-associated TCR beta chains showed more clonal expansion than other, equally common TCR beta chains.

A note on this clone: The antigen is not known.

Germline CDR1 is SGHTS and CDR2 is YDEGEE. V lost 4 bases, J lost 6 bases, and 8 bases stayed unmatched. The CDR3 is made up of 15 amino acids. Use of 60 Vbeta and 13 Jbeta primers characterized the PCR. The table came from immunoSEQ multiplex PCR; TCRdb's copy has only in-frame clones and leaves some out. The table records some 200,000 clones, roughly four fifths of them present only once. Source material: PBMCs. The V gene is TRBV5-8, the J gene TRBJ1-5, with TRBD1 identical over 9 bases. The origin of this receptor is a man in his fifties in good health and CMV-seronegative. The chain's CDR3 is CASSPGQGWGQPQHF. DNA for the CDR3: TGTGCCAGCAGCCCGGGACAGGGCTGGGGTCAGCCCCAGCATTTT.